The present T cell receptor beta chain was sequenced within a study of beta chain features in type 1 diabetes (dated by TCRdb to 2017 to 2018). General notes on the study: Patients and healthy donors did not differ in mean age, gender distribution, total cell number or subset yield. A total of roughly 110 million sorted cells were examined across all samples, and the number of cells per subset was strongly correlated with RNA yield. The study compared TCRB repertoires of sorted circulating CD4+ T cell subsets between recently diagnosed type 1 diabetes patients and matched healthy donors. Regulatory and stem cell-like memory subsets were isolated from only 8 patients and about eight healthy donors, whereas naive and central memory subsets came from all 28 donors. Study-wide conclusions, independent of this receptor: PCR might favor shorter templates, but patient and control samples were amplified and corrected together, so any skew would affect both groups equally. A moderate but significant shortening of TCRB CDR3 length was observed in type 1 diabetes patients in all four CD4+ subsets. Patients with type 1 diabetes made fewer insertions and deleted more nucleotides at VDJ recombination sites, implying thymic rearrangement abnormalities. Naive, central memory and regulatory TCRB repertoires appeared more similar among patients than among healthy donors. HLA sub-analyses involved small numbers of individuals, so any influence of HLA type on TCRB rearrangement remained unresolved. Because cDNA rather than genomic DNA was sequenced, highly expressing activated cells could have been over-represented, although no difference in activation and CD3 levels was found between groups.

Each donor gave one peripheral blood draw, about 110 mL on average, collected into heparinised tubes. Naive, central memory, regulatory and stem cell-like memory CD4+ T cells were sorted on a BD FACSAria II using a panel including CD45RO, CCR7, CD25, CD127, CD95 and CD27. A purity above 98% was achieved for all sorted populations. PBMCs were isolated right away by Lymphoprep density gradient centrifugation and were stained directly, without culture. Samples were stained and sorted in pairs, with one healthy donor and one patient per experiment, so that batch effects were minimized. The germline ends are 15 bases apart after V is trimmed by 6 bases and J by 6 bases. The germline V gene (reference sequence) supplies CDR1 SEHNR and CDR2 FQNEAQ. Reading from cysteine to phenylalanine, the CDR3 counts 14 amino acids. Only the CDR3 DNA is retained, 42 bases long and in frame from the first base. Concerning this clone itself: Its cognate antigen has yet to be identified. The input lacks base qualities; no much larger clone sits a single base away.

The High Capacity cDNA Reverse Transcription Kit was used to reverse transcribe all of the isolated RNA, meaning that expressed TCRB transcripts were what got sequenced. Deep immunoSEQ sequencing was performed on naive, central memory and regulatory T cell samples, with an average of approximately 3.9 million total reads per sample. Sorted cells were lysed in RLT buffer, and RNA was extracted using DNase-treated RNeasy Micro or Mini kits according to cell number. To prevent cross-contamination, every cell subset was processed on its own, while patient and healthy donor samples were processed together. The immunoSEQ multiplex PCR was used to amplify TCRB sequences from cDNA, generating 87-bp fragments that spanned the CDR3 region. Sequencing of the amplicons was done on the Illumina HiSeq platform. The study's own analysis went as follows. PCR bias was corrected computationally using synthetic template baselines, and reads within Hamming distance 2 were collapsed, with unmergeable singletons discarded. Reads were aligned against IMGT so that V, D and J genes, CDR3 length and insertions or deletions at six rearrangement sites could be assigned. Clonotype counts were normalized to sorted cell number within each subset before computing true diversity and Gini coefficients with the tcR R package. Repertoire sharing was quantified using the overlap coefficient calculated on TCRB nucleotide sequences. TCRdb took this table from immuneACCESS and kept in-frame rearrangements with V and J called. Such tables lack part of the clones; where checked against another copy, unresolved V genes explain under half of the gap, and the rest is unexplained. The DNA was the basis for D and trimming; V, J and clone size are from that table. The sample contains approximately 150,000 clones, about 13% of them found a single time. The ten largest account for approximately 1.3% of the sample.

Sequencing was carried out using central memory CD4+ T cells from blood. The V and J segments used are TRBV7-9 and TRBJ1-3; the D gene cannot be resolved reliably. This clonotype was obtained from a man aged 18-30 years with type 1 diabetes. CDR3 sequence: CASSHLMTPNTIYF. The bases are TGTGCCAGCAGTCACCTGATGACACCAAACACCATATATTTT. The full variable domain, completed from the reference TRBV7-9 and TRBJ1-3 proteins outside the CDR3, reads DTGVSQNPRHKITKRGQNVTFRCDPISEHNRLYWYRQTLGQGPEFLTYFQNEAQLEKSRLLSDRFSAERPKGSFSTLEIQRTEQGDSAMYLCASSHLMTPNTIYFGEGSWLTVV.